These T cell receptor beta chains were read from a single sample in a study of T cells in Graves' hyperthyroidism and ophthalmopathy. TCRdb reanalysed the multiplex PCR reads using MiXCR and keeps one entry per CDR3 protein. The sample records roughly 640,000 distinct CDR3 sequences, more than 15% being singletons. The sequencing sample was made of blood. The receptor source for this set is a woman aged 40-49 years with Graves' ophthalmopathy. CDR3s include the opening cysteine and the closing phenylalanine or tryptophan. The D gene is left open where the match is weak. Where a row states a size, it is once, few, many or the class of an expanded clone; other rows omit it.

J gene | V gene | clone size | D gene | CDR3 protein | CDR3 DNA
TRBJ2-3 | TRBV6-1 | many | NA | CASSEAAATSTDTQYF | TGTGCCAGCAGTGAAGCAGCCGCGACTAGCACAGATACGCAGTATTTT
TRBJ1-4 | TRBV2 | many | TRBD1 | CASGTENEKLFF | TGTGCCAGCGGGACAGAGAATGAAAAACTGTTTTTT
TRBJ1-1 | TRBV2 | few | TRBD1 | CASSKDSGGNTEAFF | TGTGCCAGCAGTAAGGATTCAGGGGGGAACACTGAAGCTTTCTTT
TRBJ1-2 | TRBV6-5 | many | NA | CASSYGPGWGYTF | TGTGCCAGCAGTTACGGACCGGGCTGGGGCTACACCTTC
TRBJ2-5 | TRBV2 | many | TRBD1 | CASSRGQAYQETQYF | TGTGCCAGCAGCCGAGGACAGGCCTACCAAGAGACCCAGTACTTC
TRBJ1-2 | TRBV10-3 | few | NA | CAISERLSSGYTF | TGTGCCATCAGTGAGCGTCTGAGCAGCGGATACACCTTC
TRBJ2-7 | TRBV2 | many | TRBD2 | CASSEEYRLAGYEQYF | TGTGCCAGCAGTGAAGAGTATAGACTAGCGGGATACGAGCAGTACTTC
TRBJ2-3 | TRBV4-1 | few | TRBD2 | CASSQETSGVAGAKDTQYF | TGCGCCAGCAGCCAAGAGACCTCGGGGGTAGCGGGAGCGAAAGATACGCAGTATTTT
TRBJ2-3 | TRBV7-9 | few | TRBD2 | CASSPLAGMGTVTDTQYF | TGTGCCAGCAGCCCACTAGCGGGGATGGGAACAGTCACAGATACGCAGTATTTT
TRBJ2-7 | TRBV28 | NA | TRBD1 | CASSFGTGVIYEQYF | TGTGCCAGCAGTTTCGGGACAGGGGTAATCTACGAGCAGTACTTC
TRBJ2-5 | TRBV3-1 | NA | NA | CASRAAGLETQYF | TGTGCCAGCAGGGCCGCGGGGCTGGAGACCCAGTACTTC
TRBJ2-3 | TRBV10-2 | NA | TRBD2 | CATRGTGGTTDTQYF | TGCGCCACCAGAGGGACCGGGGGGACCACAGATACGCAGTATTTT
TRBJ2-7 | TRBV5-1 | few | NA | CASDWGGGGDEQYF | TGCGCCAGCGATTGGGGGGGGGGGGGCGACGAGCAGTACTTC
TRBJ2-1 | TRBV3-1 | many | NA | CASSQRYSGDNEQFF | TGTGCCAGCAGCCAAAGGTACTCGGGGGACAATGAGCAGTTCTTC
TRBJ2-1 | TRBV4-1 | NA | TRBD2 | CASSQGLVASGGAREQFF | TGCGCCAGCAGCCAAGGGCTGGTGGCTAGCGGGGGGGCTAGGGAGCAGTTCTTC
TRBJ1-5 | TRBV6-1 | NA | NA | CASSEEWTVFSNQPQHF | TGTGCCAGCAGTGAAGAGTGGACAGTTTTCAGCAATCAGCCCCAGCATTTT
TRBJ2-7 | TRBV18 | many | NA | CASSPGVTSLYEQYF | TGTGCCAGCTCACCGGGAGTCACGAGCCTTTACGAGCAGTACTTC
TRBJ2-5 | TRBV11-2 | NA | NA | CASSLSVDHQYF | TGTGCCAGCAGCTTGTCAGTAGATCACCAGTACTTC
TRBJ2-5 | TRBV15 | many | TRBD1 | CATSRPPGATGDGKTQYF | TGTGCCACCAGCAGACCCCCTGGGGCGACAGGGGACGGGAAGACCCAGTACTTC
TRBJ2-2 | TRBV25-1 | NA | NA | CASSESTRGLSPGELFF | TGTGCCAGCAGTGAATCCACGAGGGGCCTATCGCCCGGGGAGCTGTTTTTT
TRBJ1-3 | TRBV30 | NA | NA | CAWSVLDTLSGNTIYF | TGTGCCTGGAGTGTCCTGGACACACTCTCTGGAAACACCATATATTTT
TRBJ2-1 | TRBV19 | few | TRBD2 | CASQRDSYNEQFF | TGTGCCAGCCAGCGGGACTCCTACAATGAGCAGTTCTTC
TRBJ2-3 | TRBV4-2 | many | NA | CASSQDAFTQYF | TGTGCCAGCAGCCAAGATGCGTTTACGCAGTATTTT